The present entry profiles one T cell receptor beta chain with its context. This clone was seen only once. It lacks a known antigen. No quality values exist for individual bases; no much larger clone is one base distant. This sample was included in a study of blood T cell repertoires in COVID-19 (dated by TCRdb to the early 2020s). Turning to the overall study: The collaborator samples originated in the United States, Italy and Spain and spanned the acute and convalescent phases of COVID-19. Nearly every sample came with metadata listing a de-identified subject ID, COVID-19 status, age in years and sex. The dataset comprised deeply sampled blood TCRbeta repertoires from subjects exposed to, actively infected with, or recovered from COVID-19. Samples were obtained from the ongoing ImmuneRACE study (first 160 participants) and from 1,200 or so subjects provided by 6 global collaborators. The prospective study material was composed of cDNA or gDNA derived from T cells, B-cell-depleted T cells, or PBMCs. A freely available public database, intended as a resource for researchers studying the immune response to SARS-CoV-2, is where the repertoires were released. Where available, HLA class I and class II types were taken from metadata supplied by the sample provider and were not determined by assay-based typing. Study-level results and caveats: Clinical and demographic metadata were provided uncurated, with the amount varying by source and participant.

TCRbeta CDR3 regions were amplified from genomic DNA using the immunoSEQ Assay, a bias-controlled multiplex PCR. Per the source publication's procedure: The number of nucleated cells in each sample was estimated by amplification of reference gene primers within the assay. To quantify the absolute abundance of each unique TCRbeta CDR3 rearrangement, sequence reads were collapsed and filtered. For each sample, productive Simpson clonality was calculated as the square root of Simpson's diversity index over productive rearrangements. Here the immuneACCESS table is served through TCRdb, limited to in-frame sequences with V and J called. Missing clones are a known gap in these copies; in checked studies unresolved V genes cover under half, and the rest lacks a known reason. The V and J calls and clone size come from that table; D and trimming were worked out from the DNA. The sample data list 100,000 to 150,000 clones, and around 81% of these were observed just once. The ten largest clones capture approximately 3.9% of the sample.

V and J are truncated by 6 bases and 6 bases respectively, leaving an intervening sequence of 12 bases. In the germline V gene, CDR1 corresponds to SNHLY and CDR2 to FYNNEI. CDR3 length: 13 amino acids, cysteine to phenylalanine. This entry keeps only the CDR3 DNA: 39 bases, framed from base 1. Collaborating institutions collected whole blood in K2EDTA tubes following their own protocols. Collaborator samples were shipped for TCRbeta analysis as frozen whole blood, isolated PBMCs, or DNA extracted from either sample type. This clonotype was obtained from a woman aged 50 to 60 with acute or convalescent COVID-19. The chain was built from TRBV2 and TRBJ2-1; no confident D gene assignment can be made. Sequencing was done on a sample of peripheral blood. The DNA sequence is TGTGCCAGCAGACCCCAAGTCGGCAATGAGCAGTTCTTC. The translation is CASRPQVGNEQFF. Reference TRBV2 and TRBJ2-1 genes cover what lies past the CDR3, so the full variable domain is EPEVTQTPSHQVTQMGQEVILRCVPISNHLYFYWYRQILGQKVEFLVSFYNNEISEKSEIFDDQFSVERPDGSNFTLKIRSTKLEDSAMYFCASRPQVGNEQFFGPGTRLTVL.